Each of the 5 T cell receptor beta chains below was sequenced from the same sample in a study of control samples from healthy donors and cancer patients. Using immunoSEQ multiplex PCR, the repertoire was profiled, and TCRdb retains in-frame clones only, with some absent. The sample contains around 130,000 clones, under 95% of which appear only once. The specimen sequenced was PBMCs. These receptors originate from a man aged 45-60 years with head and neck cancer.

About this clone: This sample includes further DNA sequences coding for the same CDR3. The V gene is TRBV6-1, the J gene TRBJ2-7; D uncertain. CDR1 is MNHNS, CDR2 SASEGT, per germline. The CDR3 totals 11 residues. With 3 bases removed from V and 4 bases from J, the gap between germline ends came to 4 bases. In DNA form, the CDR3 reads TGTGCCAGCAGTGAGAGATACGAGCAGTACTTC. Protein: CASSERYEQYF.

The CDR3 coding sequence is TGTGCCAGCAGTGAACAGGGACTTGATTACGAGCAGTACTTC. The encoded protein is CASSEQGLDYEQYF. J is TRBJ2-7 and V is TRBV2, with TRBD2 as a possible D gene (6 bases). The CDR3 runs to 14 residues. Between the trimmed V and J ends, which lost 2 bases and 4 bases, there was a span of 12 bases. Germline V gene data show CDR1 as SNHLY and CDR2 as FYNNEI.

The chain uses TRBV5-1 and TRBJ2-5, with 7 bases identical to TRBD2. This CDR3 comprises 15 residues. J lost 1 base, V lost 0 bases, and 3 bases had no gene match. Germline CDR1 is SGHRS and CDR2 is YFSETQ. CDR3 bases: TGCGCCAGCAGCTTGGTAGCGGGCCGCCAAGAGACCCAGTACTTC. Translating it yields CASSLVAGRQETQYF.

DNA of the CDR3: TGCGCCAGCAGCCAAGATTGGCACAGGACGAACTATGGCTACACCTTC. The encoded protein is CASSQDWHRTNYGYTF. The chain combines TRBV4-3 with TRBJ1-2; TRBD1 is a possible D gene (5 bases). Trimming stripped 0 bases from V and 2 bases from J, with 13 bases between. This CDR3 spans 16 amino acids. Germline lookup yields CDR1 LGHNA and CDR2 YSLEER.

The rearrangement links TRBV3-1 (or the pseudogene TRBV3-2) to TRBJ1-5; perhaps TRBD1 as D (5 bases). Germline CDR1 reads LGHDT; CDR2 reads YNNKEL (reference sequence). The CDR3 spans 21 residues. V was cut by 0 bases and J by 3 bases, with 27 bases left in between. The DNA for the CDR3 is TGTGCCAGCAGCCAAGAGGCCAGACAGTTATCAATCCCCCGCCTCAATCAGCCCCAGCATTTT. Protein sequence: CASSQEARQLSIPRLNQPQHF.